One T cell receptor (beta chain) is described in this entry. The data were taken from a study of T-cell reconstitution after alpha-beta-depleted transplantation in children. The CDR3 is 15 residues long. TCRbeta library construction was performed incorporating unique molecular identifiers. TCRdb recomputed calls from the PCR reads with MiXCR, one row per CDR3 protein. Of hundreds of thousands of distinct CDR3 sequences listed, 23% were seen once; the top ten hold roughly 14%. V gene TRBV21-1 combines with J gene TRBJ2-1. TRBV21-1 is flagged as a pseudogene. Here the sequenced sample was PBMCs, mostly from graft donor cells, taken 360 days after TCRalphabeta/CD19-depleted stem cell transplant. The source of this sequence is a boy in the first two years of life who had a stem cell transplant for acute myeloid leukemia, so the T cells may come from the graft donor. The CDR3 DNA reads TGTGCCAGCAGCCTACTTGAGGGATCCTACAATGAGCAGTTCTTC. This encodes CASSLLEGSYNEQFF.